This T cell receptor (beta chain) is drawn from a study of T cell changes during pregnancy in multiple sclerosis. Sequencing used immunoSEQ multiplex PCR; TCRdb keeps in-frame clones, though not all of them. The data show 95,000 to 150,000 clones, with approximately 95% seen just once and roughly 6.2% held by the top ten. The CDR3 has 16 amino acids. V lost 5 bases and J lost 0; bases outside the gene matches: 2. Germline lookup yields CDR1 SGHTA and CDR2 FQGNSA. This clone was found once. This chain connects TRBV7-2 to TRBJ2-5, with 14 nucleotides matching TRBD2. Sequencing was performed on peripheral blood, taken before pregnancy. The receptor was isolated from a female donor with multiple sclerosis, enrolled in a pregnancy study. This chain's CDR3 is CASSRGLAGDQETQYF. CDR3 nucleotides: TGTGCCAGCAGCAGGGGACTAGCGGGGGACCAAGAGACCCAGTACTTC.